Listed below are T cell receptor beta chains from one sample, sequenced in a study of T cell repertoires in cytomegalovirus infection. Each CDR3 protein is one row after TCRdb ran MiXCR on the reads. In the table there are about 530,000 distinct CDR3 sequences, roughly 29% of which are singletons. Sequences were obtained from PBMCs. The receptors come from a human donor in good health (CMV status not recorded). Some clones in this sample may be carry-over from other donors' samples. CDR3s include the opening cysteine and the closing phenylalanine or tryptophan. A D gene is named only where the DNA matches it firmly. Some rows have no size entry. The others give once, few or many, or a class for an expanded clone.

size: -
D: TRBD1
length: 18
V: TRBV27
J: TRBJ2-5
CDR3: CASSLGTGGAQVRETQYF
DNA: TGTGCCAGCAGTCTGGGGACAGGGGGCGCGCAGGTCCGAGAGACCCAGTACTTC

size: -
D: -
length: 14
V: TRBV15
J: TRBJ1-4
CDR3: CATQPHATNEKLFF
DNA: TGTGCCACCCAACCACATGCAACTAATGAAAAACTGTTTTTT

size: -
D: -
length: 15
V: TRBV2
J: TRBJ2-6
CDR3: CSSSAEGVGANVLTF
DNA: TGTTCCAGCAGCGCAGAGGGGGTCGGGGCCAACGTCCTGACTTTC

size: many
D: TRBD2
length: 16
V: TRBV7-2
J: TRBJ2-1
CDR3: CASSLKGSGRTDEQFF
DNA: TGTGCCAGCAGCTTAAAGGGCAGCGGGAGGACCGATGAGCAGTTCTTC

size: -
D: -
length: 14
V: TRBV7-9
J: TRBJ2-1
CDR3: CASSSSDGHNEQFF
DNA: TGTGCCAGCAGCTCTTCGGACGGACACAATGAGCAGTTCTTC

size: -
D: -
length: 14
V: TRBV12-5
J: TRBJ2-2
CDR3: CASGLDSSTGELFF
DNA: TGTGCTAGTGGTTTGGATAGCAGCACCGGGGAGCTGTTTTTT

size: few
D: -
length: 16
V: TRBV5-5
J: TRBJ1-5
CDR3: CASSLVPQSPNQPQHF
DNA: TGTGCCAGCAGCTTGGTGCCGCAGTCACCCAATCAGCCCCAGCATTTT

size: -
D: TRBD2
length: 13
V: TRBV6-1
J: TRBJ2-1
CDR3: CATLAGSYNEQFF
DNA: TGTGCCACCCTAGCGGGATCCTACAATGAGCAGTTCTTC

size: -
D: TRBD2
length: 19
V: TRBV11-3
J: TRBJ2-1
CDR3: CASSLPALAGGRAYNEQFF
DNA: TGTGCCAGCAGCTTACCCGCGCTAGCGGGAGGGAGGGCCTACAATGAGCAGTTCTTC

size: -
D: TRBD2
length: 14
V: TRBV20-1
J: TRBJ2-1
CDR3: CSAKAGGPRNEQFF
DNA: TGCAGTGCTAAGGCGGGAGGGCCAAGGAATGAGCAGTTCTTC

size: -
D: TRBD2
length: 15
V: TRBV14
J: TRBJ2-1
CDR3: CASSLAGTLYNEQFF
DNA: TGTGCCAGCAGTCTAGCGGGGACGCTCTACAATGAGCAGTTCTTC

size: -
D: -
length: 15
V: TRBV6-5
J: TRBJ1-1
CDR3: CASSYSSGMNTEAFF
DNA: TGTGCCAGCAGTTATTCCTCGGGCATGAACACTGAAGCTTTCTTT

size: -
D: -
length: 11
V: TRBV29-1
J: TRBJ2-7
CDR3: CSVVTIYEQYF
DNA: TGCAGCGTTGTTACTATCTACGAGCAGTACTTC

size: -
D: -
length: 14
V: TRBV7-2
J: TRBJ1-1
CDR3: CASSRDPMNTEAFF
DNA: TGTGCCAGCAGCCGGGACCCCATGAACACTGAAGCTTTCTTT

size: -
D: -
length: 13
V: TRBV29-1
J: TRBJ2-3
CDR3: CSVEWPSTDTQYF
DNA: TGCAGCGTTGAGTGGCCAAGCACAGATACGCAGTATTTT

size: few
D: TRBD1
length: 17
V: TRBV12-3/TRBV12-4
J: TRBJ1-5
CDR3: CASGFWTGGYSNQPQHF
DNA: TGTGCCAGTGGCTTTTGGACAGGGGGATATAGCAATCAGCCCCAGCATTTT